This entry lists 25 T cell receptor beta chains sequenced from one sample in a study of CD8+ T cells in alopecia areata. In each case, RNA was isolated and then reverse transcribed into cDNA as the sequencing template. Libraries were prepared by immunoSEQ multiplex PCR; TCRdb keeps only in-frame clonotypes and omits some of them. The repertoire consists of about 140,000 clones, with roughly 61% occurring once and the leading ten covering 5% to 7%. This material consisted of CD4+ T cells sorted from blood, taken at week 0. These TCRs come from a human donor with alopecia areata.

This sequence joins TRBV27 and TRBJ2-7; D remains unclear. From germline, CDR1 is MNHEY and CDR2 SMNVEV (reference sequence). Trimming removed 7 bases at V and 4 bases at J, with 11 bases between. The CDR3 consists of 12 residues. The CDR3 here is CASMSSQYEQYF. CDR3 sequence (DNA): TGTGCCAGCATGAGTTCGCAGTACGAGCAGTACTTC.

The V call is TRBV5-1, the J call TRBJ2-7; 10 bases agree with TRBD1. Germline loops: CDR1 SGHRS, CDR2 YFSETQ. V lost 4 bases and J lost 1; bases outside the gene matches: 8. The CDR3 is made up of 16 amino acids. In DNA form, the CDR3 reads TGCGCCAGCAGCCCCGTAGCGGGACAGGGGTCCTACGAGCAGTACTTC. Translating gives CASSPVAGQGSYEQYF.

V usage is TRBV5-1 and J usage is TRBJ2-1; 9 bases align to TRBD2. The ends lost 3 bases at V and 6 bases at J; junction bases unmatched: 1. CDR3 size: 13 residues. The V gene's germline CDR1 is SGHRS and CDR2 YFSETQ. The CDR3 DNA follows: TGCGCCAGCAGCTCGACTAGCGGCAATGAGCAGTTCTTC. This translates into CASSSTSGNEQFF.

Only a few counts were recorded for this clone. The chain is built from TRBV29-1 and TRBJ2-7, with D perhaps TRBD2 (5 bases). Trimming removed 4 bases at V and 7 bases at J, with 14 bases between. The CDR3 totals 12 residues. In germline, CDR1 is SQVTM, CDR2 ANQGSEA. This CDR3 reads CSVGLGDGEQYF. CDR3 bases: TGCAGCGTTGGTTTGGGAGACGGGGAGCAGTACTTC.

The rearrangement joins TRBV27 to TRBJ1-1; D might be TRBD1 (5 bases). Germline V CDR1 and CDR2: MNHEY, SMNVEV (reference sequence). V shed 4 bases and J shed 5 bases, with 17 bases lying between them. The CDR3 is made up of 15 amino acids. CDR3 nucleotide sequence: TGTGCCAGCAGTTCCCCCGGGGACGGGAAGACTGAAGCTTTCTTT. It specifies CASSSPGDGKTEAFF.

This chain uses TRBV29-1 with TRBJ2-2; the D gene could be TRBD1 or TRBD2 (5 bases each). Germline CDR1 and CDR2: SQVTM and ANQGSEA. The V end was cut by 7 bases, the J end by 9 bases, with 12 bases between. This CDR3 is built from 11 residues. The CDR3 region has the DNA TGCAGCGCCGGGACCGAGCGGGAGCTGTTTTTT. Amino acids: CSAGTERELFF.

The chain employs TRBV4-3 and TRBJ1-2, with 7 bases fitting TRBD1. Germline values: CDR1 LGHNA, CDR2 YSLEER. The CDR3 consists of 15 residues. After removal of 1 base from V and 4 bases from J, the junction contained 6 bases not matched to a gene. CDR3 nucleotides: TGCGCCAGCAGCCAAGTTAACAGGGGTTCCTATGGCTACACCTTC. Protein sequence: CASSQVNRGSYGYTF.

The chain couples TRBV18 to TRBJ1-1; D call uncertain. Germline CDR1 and CDR2: KGHSH and LQKENI. CDR3 length equals 13 residues. The V end lost 4 bases, the J end lost 4 bases, and 10 bases lay between the germline ends. The CDR3 DNA reads as TGTGCCAGCTCACTCGTACAATCCACTGAAGCTTTCTTT. Its translation is CASSLVQSTEAFF.

V and J are TRBV5-1 and TRBJ2-7; tentatively, D is TRBD2 (6 bases). Trimming cost V 1 base and J 4 bases, with 9 bases left between them. The CDR3 sequence is 13 residues long. From germline, CDR1 is SGHRS and CDR2 YFSETQ. CDR3 protein: CASSLTGGYEQYF. CDR3 in DNA: TGCGCCAGCAGCTTGACAGGAGGGTACGAGCAGTACTTC.

V gene TRBV4-2 combines with J gene TRBJ2-5, with TRBD2 matching over 12 bases. The germline V gene has CDR1 LGHNA and CDR2 YNFKEQ. The length of the CDR3 is 16 residues. The junction had 3 bases not matched to a gene; V was cut back by 4 bases and J by 0 bases. The CDR3 sequence is CASSRTSGGNQETQYF. The CDR3, as DNA: TGTGCCAGCAGCCGCACTAGCGGGGGGAACCAAGAGACCCAGTACTTC.

This clone was seen a few times. J is TRBJ2-7 and V is TRBV30, with 13 bases that match TRBD2. V was clipped by 5 bases and J by 5 bases; unmatched bases: 9. CDR3 length equals 15 residues. Looked up from germline, CDR1 is GTSNPN and CDR2 is SVGIG (reference sequence). CDR3: CAWSDVLAGGDEQYF. The CDR3 DNA is TGTGCCTGGTCGGACGTACTAGCGGGGGGGGACGAGCAGTACTTC.

The chain recombines TRBV6-1 with TRBJ1-4; D ambiguous. The CDR3 runs to 13 residues. The V end lost 4 bases, the J end lost 6 bases, and 9 bases lay between the germline ends. Germline V lookup: CDR1 MNHNS, CDR2 SASEGT. CDR3 sequence: CASSGSQDEKLFF. The CDR3 coding sequence is TGTGCCAGCAGTGGGTCCCAGGATGAAAAACTGTTTTTT.

The gene calls are TRBV4-2 and TRBJ1-5; maybe TRBD1 (6 bases). The CDR3 spans 15 residues. V was pared by 0 bases and J by 11 bases, with 17 bases between. Germline CDR1 LGHNA, CDR2 YNFKEQ. Here the CDR3 reads CASSQDRQGTMTQHF. For the CDR3, the DNA is TGTGCCAGCAGCCAAGATAGGCAGGGGACGATGACCCAGCATTTT.

The table lists this clone with a few counts. V is TRBV2 and J is TRBJ1-2, with D hard to call. CDR1 SNHLY and CDR2 FYNNEI come from the germline V gene. The CDR3 runs to 13 residues. The ends were cut back, 5 bases at V and 2 bases at J, with 9 bases in the middle. The CDR3 coding sequence is TGTGCCAGCAGTTCCAGGTCGAACTATGGCTACACCTTC. This translates into CASSSRSNYGYTF.

In its sample, this clone was seen once. This rearrangement joins TRBV7-9 to TRBJ1-2, with 7 positions matching TRBD1. Losses at the gene ends were 3 bases for V and 4 bases for J; bases not matched to a gene: 2. Germline CDR1 SEHNR, CDR2 FQNEAQ (reference sequence). The CDR3 has 13 residues. The CDR3 DNA sequence: TGTGCCAGCAGCTTCGACAGGGTCTATGGCTACACCTTC. It specifies CASSFDRVYGYTF.

The chain has TRBV9 and TRBJ2-7; 10 bases map to TRBD2. This CDR3 is 15 amino acids long. Looked up from germline, CDR1 is SGDLS and CDR2 is YYNGEE. The ends lost 0 bases at V and 3 bases at J; junction bases unmatched: 3. This CDR3 is CASSVGPSGGYEQYF. CDR3 nucleotides: TGTGCCAGCAGCGTAGGTCCTAGCGGGGGCTACGAGCAGTACTTC.

This chain connects TRBV29-1 to TRBJ2-1, with TRBD1 as a possible D gene (5 bases). Germline values: CDR1 SQVTM, CDR2 ANQGSEA. This CDR3 is 12 amino acids long. Between the trimmed V and J ends, which lost 2 bases and 8 bases, there was a span of 10 bases. The CDR3 bases are TGCAGCGTTGAAAGGGGAAATGATGAGCAGTTCTTC. This encodes CSVERGNDEQFF.

The chain employs TRBV19 and TRBJ2-1, with D possibly matching TRBD2 (7 bases). Germline assignment: CDR1 LNHDA and CDR2 SQIVND (reference sequence). The CDR3 runs to 15 residues. V was trimmed by 7 bases and J by 4 bases, leaving 17 bases between them. CDR3 nucleotides: TGTGCCAGTAAGGGTGGGGGGGCTAGATACAATGAGCAGTTCTTC. It translates to CASKGGGARYNEQFF.

In its sample, this clone was seen a few times. The J gene is TRBJ1-5, the V gene TRBV7-6; a weak D match, TRBD1 (5 bases). V gave up 2 bases and J gave up 2 bases, with 10 bases separating them. Germline assignment: CDR1 SGHVS and CDR2 FNYEAQ. The CDR3 runs to 15 residues. CDR3 nucleotide sequence: TGTGCCAGCAGCTTAAGGGGAGGAGGCAATCAGCCCCAGCATTTT. As protein: CASSLRGGGNQPQHF. The complete variable domain, with remaining parts taken from reference TRBV7-6 and TRBJ1-5, reads GAGVSQSPRYKVTKRGQDVALRCDPISGHVSLYWYRQALGQGPEFLTYFNYEAQQDKSGLPNDRFSAERPEGSISTLTIQRTEQRDSAMYRCASSLRGGGNQPQHFGDGTRLSIL.

The J gene is TRBJ2-1, the V gene TRBV4-1, with D possibly TRBD1 on 6 matching bases. V was clipped by 1 base and J by 7 bases, with 17 bases between them. The CDR3 runs to 16 residues. The germline V gene has CDR1 MGHRA and CDR2 YSYEKL. The CDR3 coding sequence is TGCGCCAGCAGCCAAGGGGGGTTGAAAGGGGGAAATGAGCAGTTCTTC. This encodes CASSQGGLKGGNEQFF.

This clone was recorded only once. The chain carries TRBV15 and TRBJ2-7; D unresolved. The CDR3 is 14 amino acids. Deletions cut 5 bases from V and 1 base from J, with 12 bases between. CDR1 and CDR2 from the germline V gene are LNHNV and YYDKDF (reference sequence). CDR3 DNA: TGTGCCACCAGCTCCCAGACCGGTTCCTACGAGCAGTACTTC. Translating it yields CATSSQTGSYEQYF. Full variable domain (outside the CDR3, taken from reference TRBV15 and TRBJ2-7): DAMVIQNPRYQVTQFGKPVTLSCSQTLNHNVMYWYQQKSSQAPKLLFHYYDKDFNNEADTPDNFQSRRPNTSFCFLDIRSPGLGDTAMYLCATSSQTGSYEQYFGPGTRLTVT.

This clone appeared a few times. J is TRBJ1-2 and V is TRBV2; 9 bases agree with TRBD1. Germline CDR1 and CDR2: SNHLY and FYNNEI. The CDR3 has 15 residues. Germline trimming cut 6 bases from V and 4 bases from J; bases unmatched to any gene: 9. The CDR3 protein is CASRAPGQGGYGYTF. As DNA, the CDR3 is TGTGCCAGCAGGGCCCCGGGACAGGGAGGCTATGGCTACACCTTC.

The chain is built from TRBV29-1 and TRBJ1-3, with TRBD1 as a possible D gene (5 bases). Trimming cost V 4 bases and J 6 bases, with 10 bases left between them. CDR1 and CDR2 from the germline V gene are SQVTM and ANQGSEA. The CDR3 length is 12 residues. CDR3 in amino acids: CSVGDEANTIYF. CDR3 nucleotides: TGCAGCGTTGGGGACGAGGCAAACACCATATATTTT.

This clone showed up just once. The chain couples TRBV29-1 to TRBJ1-2; D not resolved. V lost 7 bases to trimming and J lost 2 bases, with 11 bases between them. From germline, CDR1 is SQVTM and CDR2 ANQGSEA. CDR3 length: 12 amino acids. The CDR3 DNA sequence: TGCAGCGCCCGGACTGCGAACTATGGCTACACCTTC. Its translation is CSARTANYGYTF.

This clone has only a few counts. This rearrangement joins TRBV29-1 to TRBJ2-3; possible D gene TRBD1, 6 bases. Germline V lookup: CDR1 SQVTM, CDR2 ANQGSEA. V was pared by 6 bases and J by 5 bases, with 9 bases between. The CDR3 runs 11 residues. The CDR3 region is CSVRGRDTQYF. CDR3 in DNA: TGCAGCGTCAGGGGACGAGATACGCAGTATTTT.